A selection of T cell receptor beta chains follows, all from one sample in a study of PD-L1 blockade in urothelial cancer. Assay: immunoSEQ multiplex PCR; the TCRdb copy retains only in-frame clones and omits some. The table has under 25,000 clones, approximately 90% seen once. Here the sequenced sample was PBMCs, taken around atezolizumab (anti-PD-L1) treatment. These receptors originate from a woman aged 60-70 years with urothelial cancer. CDR3s leave out the opening cysteine and the closing phenylalanine or tryptophan.

ATSPRRTGSNTEAF,TRBV15,TRBJ1-1
ASSFFRLDEQY,TRBV5-1,TRBJ2-7
ASSLASGSYEQY,TRBV7-7,TRBJ2-7
ASSSYLFRDTEAF,TRBV7-3,TRBJ1-1
ASSPTTGNYGYT,TRBV18,TRBJ1-2
ASRVAGGHQPQH,TRBV2,TRBJ1-5
ASSLGSLPNEQF,TRBV7-6,TRBJ2-1
ASSQTIAGVTDTQY,TRBV4-2,TRBJ2-3
ASSQAGGEQY,TRBV4-3,TRBJ2-5
ASSLDRGWTYEQY,TRBV5-6,TRBJ2-7
ATGGRPYEQY,TRBV10-3,TRBJ2-7
ASSKAGGSYEQY,TRBV19,TRBJ2-7
AILGASGTSVSGFNTDTQY,TRBV10-3,TRBJ2-3
ASSFLVHGNEQF,TRBV6-5,TRBJ2-1
ASSLDRVYEQY,TRBV11-2,TRBJ2-7
ASSFRLAGGGETQY,TRBV7-2,TRBJ2-5
ASSIQAYGYT,TRBV7-9,TRBJ1-2
ASSIGTSLLGTQY,TRBV5-4,TRBJ2-3
ASSSWDRASGNTIY,TRBV7-2,TRBJ1-3
ASSIQGAVNEQF,TRBV11-3,TRBJ2-1
ASSLITSGPPSTDTQY,TRBV5-1,TRBJ2-3
ASSPFFDRGNTEAF,TRBV18,TRBJ1-1
ASSQLSSGEQY,TRBV4-1,TRBJ2-7
ASSFGWGGQQY,TRBV7-6,TRBJ2-7
ASSADRRSTEAF,TRBV9,TRBJ1-1
ASRELQGSYEQY,TRBV6-5,TRBJ2-7
AISEGLADLSYEQY,TRBV10-3,TRBJ2-7
ASSPVGRGAYEQY,TRBV28,TRBJ2-7